The source of this T cell receptor (beta chain) is a study of long-term antiretroviral therapy in people with HIV (dated by TCRdb to 2022 to 2024). Concerning the study at large: Collection of the earliest samples took place about a decade ahead of the 2015 WHO recommendation for immediate ART, at a time when ART was typically delayed until CD4 counts fell. This retrospective serial study examined whether starting ART and sustained HIV suppression were associated with changes in the composition and diversity of the TRB repertoire in peripheral blood. From fewer than 35 adults with confirmed HIV infection, the cohort provided some 200 cryopreserved PBMC samples, gathered serially across a mean of approximately six years (range 1-12). About 35% of the 30 participants with HIV were female. No cross-contamination during QIAcube processing turned up in test extractions that ran a monoclonal T-cell line alongside about 35 polyclonal samples.

This clone showed up just a few times. Its antigen has not been determined. No much larger clone exists at a distance of one base, and base qualities are not known. Inclusion was restricted to participants for whom at least one PBMC sample before ART initiation and at least two post-ART samples were available. Treatment was received in the United States of America by all participants with HIV. Before DNA extraction, cryopreserved samples containing roughly 0.85-11 million PBMC were thawed and washed. At the time of the earliest PBMC sample, participants with HIV were aged between roughly 23 and 60 years. PBMC samples were contributed by each participant from 1-4 timepoints before ART initiation and 2-8 timepoints after ART initiation, with a median of 7 samples. Serial HIV viral load, CD4+ T-cell count, ART history and demographic data were obtained for every participant. Genomic DNA was extracted from unsorted PBMC with a Qiagen kit on a QIAcube, with processing performed in batches of 12 samples.

Deletion took 6 bases off V and 1 base off J, with a span of 9 bases between the germline ends. The CDR3 contains 14 residues, cysteine and phenylalanine counted. Here the CDR3 DNA is all that survives: 42 bases in frame from base 1. The germline V gene (reference sequence) supplies CDR1 LNHDA and CDR2 SQIVND. The immunoSEQ hsTCRB v3.0 assay was used at survey level resolution to sequence the TRB variable region. The target sequencing depth for TRB was roughly 35,000-50,000 T-cell genomes per sample. Pooled TRB libraries were sequenced on an Illumina MiSeq with a v3 150-cycle kit. Regarding the original processing steps: Repertoire analysis ran in R within a reproducible Nextflow workflow covering QC, data transformation and analysis. LymphoSeq2, an R package for exploring AIRR-Seq data, was used to implement the custom analyses. A few samples yielding fewer than 5000 total TRB sequences were excluded, leaving roughly 200 analyzed HIV repertoires. Among the 170 to 200 HIV repertoires that were kept, 59 were collected before ART initiation and over 120 were collected after ART initiation. Each repertoire was downsampled to 5000 TRB nucleotide sequences, and summary statistics were averaged across 100 downsampling iterations. The analysis kept only TRB sequences whose CDR3 regions were at least seven amino acids long. Diversity was assessed using a clonality score derived from Shannon entropy and using the Gini coefficient. Repertoire networks linked the top 5000 CDR3 amino acid sequences whenever two sequences differed by an edit distance of one. For TRB CDR3 amino acid sequences, GLIPH2 was used to predict antigen specificity groups and MHC restriction. CDR3 amino acid sequences were matched against VDJdb and McPAS-TCR to flag known CMV, EBV, HIV or tissue antigen associations. Pre-ART, post-ART and control groups were compared with Wilcoxon signed-rank tests and Holm-Bonferroni correction. TCRdb retrieved this table from immuneACCESS and kept in-frame rearrangements only. Not all clones are present; in checked studies, unresolved V genes account for under half, and no reason is known for the remainder. That table supplies the V and J calls and clone size; D and trimming were determined from the DNA. The sample profile shows 26,000 or so clones; around 83% of them were found once. The ten largest clones capture 4% to 5.5% of the sample.

Overall results and qualifications from the work: No data were available on ART adherence, viral resistance or therapy changes, limiting inferences about post-ART repertoire changes. The samples were dated from the mid-2000s to the late 2010s, and the ART regimens that were used may be less effective than current ART regimens. At every time point, the repertoire was dominated by expanded TRB clones first identified before ART initiation, although this dominance fluctuated and, in many PLHIV, declined after ART. ART initiation was associated with a significant increase in TRB diversity, but diversity stayed significantly below transplant donor controls even after long-term ART. Unsorted PBMC were profiled instead of sorted CD4+ and CD8+ T cells because pre-ART samples had limited cell numbers. CDR3 length ranges in HIV repertoires were narrower than in controls, and network structure suggested an antigen-experienced repertoire with only a slight naive shift after ART. Since PBMC availability was limited, sequencing covered only the TCR beta chain, with no alpha chain pairing.

The TCR was taken from a man aged 18 to 30 with HIV. The chain uses TRBV19 and TRBJ2-2; the D region may be TRBD1 or TRBD2, each matching 5 bases equally. Source: unsorted PBMCs, taken 3 years after starting antiretroviral therapy. The encoded CDR3 is CASRVGRNTGELFF. Here is the DNA: TGTGCCAGTAGAGTGGGACGGAACACCGGGGAGCTGTTTTTT.